The present entry profiles one TCR beta chain with its context. Its antigen is unidentified. The entry originates in a study of OX40 agonist ivuxolimab in advanced cancers. Clones were read by immunoSEQ multiplex PCR, and TCRdb kept only the in-frame ones, dropping some. The profile covers 50,000 or so clones, with 70% to 80% appearing a single time and about 1.9% taken by the ten largest. Trimming shortened V by 3 bases and J by 10 bases, and 11 bases separated the two germline ends. The germline V gene encodes CDR1 DFQATT and CDR2 SNEGSKA (reference sequence). The CDR3 is 11 amino acids. Overall study findings and caveats: The mean number of expanded clones was higher in CD8+ T cells than in CD4+. CD4+ and CD8+ blood T cells expanded clonally by week 6 at 0.1 to 3.0 mg/kg.

This sequence joins TRBV20-1 and TRBJ2-3; D may match TRBD1 or TRBD2 (5 bases each). This receptor was taken from an adult with an advanced solid tumor such as melanoma, head and neck, liver or kidney cancer. This specimen was CD4+ or CD8+ T cells sorted from blood, taken in a trial of the OX40 agonist ivuxolimab. As DNA, the CDR3 is TGCAGTGCTAGCCCCGAGGGGTCGCAGTATTTT. Encoded protein: CSASPEGSQYF.